The 11 T cell receptor beta chains below come from one sample, sequenced in a study of cytomegalovirus exposure and HLA in healthy donors. The PCR contained 60 Vbeta and 13 Jbeta primers. Produced via immunoSEQ multiplex PCR; TCRdb's table is partial and in-frame only. This table has 150,000 or so clones, about 75% appearing once. Input material: PBMCs. Every receptor here comes from a female donor in good health and CMV-seronegative.

This chain connects TRBV10-3 to TRBJ1-2; 8 nucleotides line up with TRBD1. This CDR3 comprises 12 residues. Germline lookup yields CDR1 ENHRY and CDR2 SYGVKD. The J segment lost 8 bases and the V segment lost 7 bases, leaving 6 bases of the junction unmatched. CDR3 residues: CAITSTGDGYTF. CDR3 DNA sequence: TGTGCCATCACTTCGACAGGGGACGGCTACACCTTC.

The chain couples TRBV21-1 to TRBJ2-7; the tabulated D call, TRBD2, remains unverified against the DNA. TRBV21-1 is given as a pseudogene. The CDR3 consists of 16 residues. The DNA of the CDR3 is TGTGCCAGCAGCACGCCGGGACTCCACAACCAGTACGAGCAGTACTTC. Its protein product is CASSTPGLHNQYEQYF.

Regarding this clone: The sample has other DNA sequences that encode this CDR3 too. The chain uses TRBV6-1 and TRBJ1-1; weak D call: TRBD1 (5 bases). The V end was cut by 1 base, the J end by 3 bases, with 6 bases between. The germline CDR1 and CDR2 sequences are MNHNS and SASEGT. CDR3 size: 13 residues. The CDR3 sequence is CASSEGGDTEAFF. The DNA for the CDR3 is TGTGCCAGCAGTGAAGGGGGCGACACTGAAGCTTTCTTT.

This chain uses TRBV30 with TRBJ2-2; D is possibly TRBD1 (6 bases). The germline CDR1 and CDR2 sequences are GTSNPN and SVGIG (reference sequence). The V end lost 1 base, the J end lost 6 bases, and 12 bases lay between the germline ends. The CDR3 spans 14 residues. The CDR3 nucleotides are TGTGCCTGGAGTGCAGGGGTGGTTCCCGGGGAGCTGTTTTTT. Its protein product is CAWSAGVVPGELFF. Based on the CDR3 plus reference TRBV30 and TRBJ2-2, the full variable domain is SQTIHQWPATLVQPVGSPLSLECTVEGTSNPNLYWYRQAAGRGLQLLFYSVGIGQISSEVPQNLSASRPQDRQFILSSKKLLLSDSGFYLCAWSAGVVPGELFFGEGSRLTVL.

The V gene is TRBV5-1, the J gene TRBJ2-5; TRBD1 matches at 9 bases. This CDR3 is 15 amino acids long. Germline V CDR1 and CDR2: SGHRS, YFSETQ. Trimming at V came to 4 bases and at J to 2 bases, leaving 6 bases not matched to a gene. The CDR3 region has the DNA TGCGCCAGCAGCGACAGGGGGACAGCACAAGAGACCCAGTACTTC. The encoded protein is CASSDRGTAQETQYF.

This clone was observed a few times. The J gene is TRBJ1-6, the V gene TRBV6-1; D is unclear. In germline, CDR1 is MNHNS, CDR2 SASEGT. CDR3 length: 14 residues. V lost 6 bases and J 4 bases, leaving 10 bases between the germline ends. The CDR3 bases are TGTGCCAGCAGCCCCTCGGGGTATAATTCACCCCTCCACTTT. It codes for CASSPSGYNSPLHF.

This sequence joins TRBV9 and TRBJ2-1; 12 positions agree with TRBD2. This CDR3 has 19 amino acids. V shed 2 bases, J shed 2 bases, and the junction held 11 bases outside the gene matches. The germline V gene has CDR1 SGDLS and CDR2 YYNGEE. The CDR3 protein is CASSVSGTSGLRTYNEQFF. The CDR3 DNA reads as TGTGCCAGCAGCGTCTCCGGGACTAGCGGGCTTAGGACCTACAATGAGCAGTTCTTC.

The CDR3 is CASSYMTGTAFF. CDR3 DNA: TGTGCCAGCAGTTATATGACAGGGACAGCTTTCTTT. This chain links TRBV5-6 with TRBJ1-1; 7 nucleotides line up with TRBD1. V was pared by 5 bases and J by 10 bases, with 8 bases of the junction left unmatched. Per germline, CDR1 SGHDT and CDR2 YYEEEE. The CDR3 sequence is 12 residues long.

This sequence joins TRBV6-5 and TRBJ2-7; TRBD1 matches at 9 bases. V lost 5 bases and J lost 7; bases outside the gene matches: 12. The germline gives CDR1 MNHEY, CDR2 SVGAGI. The CDR3 sequence is 15 residues long. The CDR3 nucleotides are TGTGCCAGCAGTACGCGACAGGGGGGAAGGGGGGAGCAGTACTTC. The encoded protein is CASSTRQGGRGEQYF.

The chain links TRBV2 to TRBJ2-7; the D is unclear. CDR1 SNHLY and CDR2 FYNNEI come from the germline V gene. V was trimmed by 8 bases and J by 3 bases, leaving 11 bases between them. CDR3 size: 12 residues. The CDR3 coding sequence is TGTGCCAGCCTCGGGTCTGTCTACGAGCAGTACTTC. It codes for CASLGSVYEQYF.

In this sample, this clone turned up a few times. V and J are TRBV6-1 and TRBJ1-3; D gene ambiguous. V was trimmed by 2 bases and J by 6 bases, leaving 20 bases between them. CDR3 length equals 17 residues. The V gene's germline CDR1 is MNHNS and CDR2 SASEGT. CDR3 region: CASSESQAAGQANTIYF. The CDR3 DNA reads as TGTGCCAGCAGTGAAAGTCAAGCGGCTGGGCAGGCAAACACCATATATTTT.